This paragraph covers one T cell receptor beta chain sequence. This clonotype was seen more than once but under ten times. Its antigen remains undetermined. Base quality data are lacking; no much larger clone is found one base away. This specimen comes from a study of T cells in Graves' hyperthyroidism and ophthalmopathy (dated 2019 in TCRdb). With respect to the entire study: Peripheral blood samples were taken at the time of initial diagnosis, prior to any treatment. To identify TCR V-J signatures that set the groups apart, the researchers used a discovery cohort of approximately 98 patients, made up of around 40 with Graves' ophthalmopathy and about 60 with stable Graves' hyperthyroidism. An independent validation cohort of under 20 hyperthyroidism patients and over 15 patients who later progressed to ophthalmopathy tested prospective prediction of ophthalmopathy. The roughly 100 discovery patients were divided at random into training and test sets in a 7:3 ratio. Thyroid tissue and blood T-cell repertoires from several Graves' hyperthyroidism patients were also compared in the study. Once sampling was done, hyperthyroidism patients were given methimazole at a starting dose of 30 mg daily, whereas ophthalmopathy patients were given high-dose intravenous methylprednisolone. The paper describes TCR Vbeta CDR3 sequencing of roughly 130 peripheral blood samples, made up of approximately 40 ophthalmopathy patients, roughly 75 hyperthyroidism patients and 17 progressor patients.

The TCR beta CDR3 regions were amplified from RNA transcripts. A first-round RT-PCR of the TCR CDR3 used the HTBI primer set with the Qiagen OneStep RT-PCR kit. A second multiplex PCR round built the libraries, followed by size selection and purification. Libraries were sequenced paired-end with 100 bp reads on an Illumina HiSeq2000. The original pipeline was this. SOAPnuke was used to process the raw data, with reads discarded if the reads contained adapters or uncalled bases, had a mean Phred below 15, or lacked an exact constant-primer or identifier match. High-quality paired reads were merged with COPE v1.2.5, and unique nucleotide sequences were defined as clonotypes. MiTCR v1.1 was used to align the clonotypes against IMGT TRBV, TRBD and TRBJ reference segments. Analysis was restricted to V-J combinations with a frequency above 0.0001, which covered roughly 99% of repertoires. A TCS score was defined as the ratio of F50 (clonal expansion) to E x V (chaos), with BLOSUM62-based TCRdist applied between CDR3 peptides within each V-J. Welch's t-statistics and random forest reduced around 520 V-J features to about 12, which were used in a naive Bayes classifier (R e1071). TCRdb redid the processing of the public reads, applying fastp at Q25 and MiXCR, and retained in-frame beta chains. All rows with the same CDR3 protein become a single entry with the most common DNA and genes. TCRdb, not the authors, supplied the V and J calls. The sample table contains under 350,000 distinct CDR3 sequences; only one count was recorded for 17% of them. Of the sample, roughly 53% is held by the ten largest clones.

In the ophthalmopathy patients, disease was moderately to severely active, with a Clinical Activity Score of 3 or more, a NOSPECS grade of 4 or more, and a duration of less than 3 months. Any patient with an uncontrolled infection, another autoimmune disease, pregnancy or lactation was excluded. Diagnoses relied on clinical symptoms, serum thyroxine and TRAb, thyroid ultrasound and orbital computed tomography. PBMCs were separated from under 11 ml of fresh peripheral blood using Ficoll-Paque density gradient centrifugation. Trizol reagent was used to extract total RNA, and RNA quality was then checked on an Agilent 2100 Bioanalyzer. On the study overall, not on this receptor specifically: A model built on a 13 V-J signature distinguished ophthalmopathy from stable hyperthyroidism, reaching 87.88% sensitivity and about 81% specificity in cross-validation and 80%/75% in testing. Sample size was not statistically predetermined, and investigators were not blinded to group allocation. In validation, progression to ophthalmopathy was predicted by the model with roughly 69% sensitivity and just over 72% specificity, a median of 6.5 months before onset. Most expanded thyroid clonotypes (frequency above 0.001) were also detected in blood, a finding suggesting that blood repertoires may reflect thyroid immune responses.

The sequence was collected from a woman aged 55-69 years with Graves' ophthalmopathy. The material sequenced was blood.

The nucleotides are TGCAGCGTTGAAGGGAACAGGGGGCCTAGCACAGATACGCAGTATTTT. Its product reads: CSVEGNRGPSTDTQYF. The chain uses TRBV29-1 and TRBJ2-3; 9 central nucleotides agree with TRBD1. The germline V gene supplies CDR1 SQVTM and CDR2 ANQGSEA. CDR3 length: 16 amino acids, cysteine to phenylalanine. The CDR3 DNA has 48 bases and is translated from base 1. For this chain, trimming is 1 base at the V end and 0 bases at the J end, and the number of junction bases without a gene match is 5.